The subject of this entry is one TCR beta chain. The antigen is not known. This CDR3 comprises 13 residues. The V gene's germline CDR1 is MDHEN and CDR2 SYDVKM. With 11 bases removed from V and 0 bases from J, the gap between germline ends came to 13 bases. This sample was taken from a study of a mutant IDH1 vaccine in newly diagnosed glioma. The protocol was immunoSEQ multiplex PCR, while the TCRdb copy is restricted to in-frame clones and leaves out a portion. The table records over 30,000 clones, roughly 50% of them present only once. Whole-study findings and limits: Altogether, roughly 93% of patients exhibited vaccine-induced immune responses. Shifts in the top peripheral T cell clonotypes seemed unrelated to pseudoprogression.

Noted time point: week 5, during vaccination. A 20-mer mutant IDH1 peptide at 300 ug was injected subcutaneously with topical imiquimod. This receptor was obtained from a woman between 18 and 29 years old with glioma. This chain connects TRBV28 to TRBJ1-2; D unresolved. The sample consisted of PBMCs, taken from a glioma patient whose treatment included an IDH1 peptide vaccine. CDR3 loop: CAANKVSNYGYTF. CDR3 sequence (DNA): TGTGCCGCAAACAAAGTTTCTAACTATGGCTACACCTTC.